This T cell receptor beta chain was recorded in a study of tissue-resident memory T cells in lung cancer (dated by TCRdb to the late 2010s). Study-wide context: Paired tumor TRM and tumor non-TRM populations from 9 to 10 lung cancer patients were compared by TCR beta-chain sequencing. What the research found in general, with its limitations: On average, expanded clonotypes made up roughly 73% of tumor TRM repertoires, compared with 52% of tumor non-TRM repertoires. Compared with tumor non-TRM cells, tumor TRM cells had a significantly more restricted TCR repertoire, with lower Shannon-Wiener and inverse Simpson diversity.

As to this clonotype: The antigen this receptor binds is unknown. No much larger clonotype is one base removed from it; base qualities were not supplied.

The sample was run on an Illumina MiSeq. Unique molecular identifiers were built into the TCR sequencing libraries, which were indexed using TruSeq single indexes. Turning to the authors' computational methods: TCR reads were mapped and error-corrected with MIGEC v1.2.7 and were then analyzed with VDJtools v1.1.7, with default settings applied for both tools. Shannon-Wiener and inverse Simpson indices were computed in VDJtools to quantify repertoire diversity. Expanded TCRbeta clonotypes were defined by a frequency threshold of at least three. Statistical comparisons of TCR diversity between tumor TRM and non-TRM populations used Wilcoxon rank-sum tests across some 10 patients. Starting from the raw public reads, TCRdb applied fastp trimming at Q25, assembled clones with MiXCR and retained in-frame beta chains. Every CDR3 protein is listed once, alongside the most common genes and DNA of its rows. None of the V and J calls come from the authors' own analysis; TCRdb made them. The sample table holds roughly 300 distinct CDR3 sequences, of which about 20% were seen once. The ten largest clones add up to 30% to 40% of the sample.

A BD FACSAria-II was used to sort CD8+ T cells by CD103 expression straight into ice-cold TRIzol LS reagent. Freshly resected lung tumor tissue was collected at the time of surgical resection. After Fc receptor blocking, the fresh cells were stained for CD45, CD4, CD3, CD8A and CD103, and DAPI served for live/dead discrimination. A miRNeasy kit was used to purify total RNA from sorted CD103+ and CD103- CD8+ T cells. Sorting of tumor-infiltrating CD8+ cytotoxic T cells by CD103 expression was used to split tissue-resident memory (TRM) cells from non-TRM cells. The donors had treatment-naive lung cancer. Patients with respiratory malignancies who were newly diagnosed and untreated were recruited prospectively after referral. Per the germline V gene (reference sequence), SEHNR is the CDR1 and FQNEAQ is the CDR2. V lost 1 base and J lost 7 bases, and the count of bases not matched to a germline gene is 4. The CDR3, cysteine through phenylalanine, is 14 amino acids long. Only CDR3 DNA remains: 42 bases, in frame from the first base.

Input material: CD103- CD8+ T cells from lung tumor tissue. The cell subset or site tag for this specimen amounts to: non-TRM CD8+ CTLs. The rearranged chain carries TRBV7-9 and TRBJ1-2; a stretch of 9 junction bases matches TRBD1. The clonotype was recovered from a human donor with treatment-naive lung cancer (subtype not recorded). The base sequence is TGTGCCAGCAGCTTAGGGGGGACAGGGTCTGGCTACACCTTC. This translates into CASSLGGTGSGYTF.